These 9 T cell receptor beta chains share one sample of origin, sequenced in a study of shared clonotypes between healthy human individuals. Data came from immunoSEQ multiplex PCR; TCRdb stores just in-frame clones and leaves some out. The table lists about 2.4 million clones, 80% to 95% of them singletons. Sequencing was performed on naive CD4+ T cells from PBMCs. The sample's subset: CD45RA+ positively selected. The receptors shown here come from a man in his late teens or twenties in good health. Some clones in this sample may be carry-over from other donors' samples.

V usage is TRBV7-2 and J usage is TRBJ2-5; D not certain. The germline V and J ends were trimmed by 4 bases and 5 bases, with 11 bases remaining between them. The CDR3 is 13 amino acids. Germline V gives CDR1 SGHTA, CDR2 FQGNSA. CDR3 loop: CASSYVGWETQYF. The CDR3 DNA reads TGTGCCAGCAGCTACGTAGGGTGGGAGACCCAGTACTTC. Looking up the rest from reference TRBV7-2 and TRBJ2-5 gives the full variable domain: GAGVSQSPSNKVTEKGKDVELRCDPISGHTALYWYRQSLGQGLEFLIYFQGNSAPDKSGLPSDRFSAERTGGSVSTLTIQRTQQEDSAVYLCASSYVGWETQYFGPGTRLLVL.

This clone was counted a single time. Other DNA sequences from this sample encode an identical CDR3 as well. This sequence joins TRBV28 and TRBJ1-6; D may be TRBD1 (5 bases). Trimming stripped 8 bases from V and 3 bases from J, with 8 bases between. The CDR3 runs to 13 residues. Germline V CDR1 and CDR2: MDHEN, SYDVKM. The CDR3 DNA reads TGTGCCAGCCGGGGCAACTATAATTCACCCCTCCACTTT. Its translation: CASRGNYNSPLHF.

A single count supports this clone. The rearrangement joins TRBV7-2 to TRBJ1-3; D is ambiguous. This CDR3 region has 13 residues. Germline loops: CDR1 SGHTA, CDR2 FQGNSA. V was cut by 6 bases and J by 2 bases, with 8 bases left in between. CDR3 DNA sequence: TGTGCCAGCAGACCGACGGCTGGAAACACCATATATTTT. It encodes CASRPTAGNTIYF.

This chain connects TRBV5-3 to TRBJ1-1, with 7 bases matching TRBD1. TRBV5-3 belongs to the ORF category, with a function that is uncertain. The CDR3 runs to 14 residues. V lost 3 bases and J lost 3; bases outside the gene matches: 5. CDR3 DNA sequence: TGTGCCAGAAGCTGGGGACAGCCTTACACTGAAGCTTTCTTT. Translated, it gives CARSWGQPYTEAFF.

V usage is TRBV5-4 and J usage is TRBJ1-1; the D is unclear. Trimming removed 4 bases from V and 1 base from J, with 11 bases in between. The CDR3 has 14 residues. Looked up from germline, CDR1 is SGHNT and CDR2 is YYREEE (reference sequence). Here the CDR3 reads CASSTSWGNTEAFF. CDR3 nucleotide sequence: TGTGCCAGCAGCACCTCCTGGGGGAACACTGAAGCTTTCTTT.

This clone was seen once. The rearrangement uses TRBV10-3 and TRBJ2-3; 9 positions match TRBD1. The CDR3 length is 16 residues. J was trimmed by 2 bases and V by 5 bases; bases with no gene match: 8. Germline CDR1 and CDR2: ENHRY and SYGVKD. CDR3 DNA: TGTGCCATCAGTCGGACAGGGGCGGTTTACACAGATACGCAGTATTTT. This codes for CAISRTGAVYTDTQYF.

The chain employs TRBV6-5 and TRBJ1-4; 9 bases are a match to TRBD1. The V gene's germline CDR1 is MNHEY and CDR2 SVGAGI. CDR3 length: 14 amino acids. The junction had 4 bases not matched to a gene; V was cut back by 4 bases and J by 7 bases. This chain's CDR3 is CASSSQGAGEKLFF. The CDR3 nucleotides read TGTGCCAGCAGTTCACAGGGGGCTGGTGAAAAACTGTTTTTT.

The chain joins TRBV7-9 to TRBJ2-7; D might be TRBD2 (5 bases). CDR3 length: 13 amino acids. The germline gives CDR1 SEHNR, CDR2 FQNEAQ (reference sequence). V dropped 9 bases and J dropped 2 bases, with 14 bases sitting between them. Written as DNA, the CDR3 is TGTGCCAGTGAGACTAACGTAACCTACGAGCAGTACTTC. Translating gives CASETNVTYEQYF. The full variable domain, rest sourced from reference TRBV7-9 and TRBJ2-7, is DTGVSQNPRHKITKRGQNVTFRCDPISEHNRLYWYRQTLGQGPEFLTYFQNEAQLEKSRLLSDRFSAERPKGSFSTLEIQRTEQGDSAMYLCASETNVTYEQYFGPGTRLTVT.

The chain carries TRBV28 and TRBJ1-5; D may be TRBD1 (5 bases). The CDR3 runs 17 residues. Germline V gene sequence: CDR1 MDHEN, CDR2 SYDVKM. V lost 2 bases, J lost 0 bases, and 14 bases lay in between. The CDR3 DNA is TGTGCCAGCAGTTTAGGGACGGAAGCTTATAGCAATCAGCCCCAGCATTTT. As protein: CASSLGTEAYSNQPQHF.